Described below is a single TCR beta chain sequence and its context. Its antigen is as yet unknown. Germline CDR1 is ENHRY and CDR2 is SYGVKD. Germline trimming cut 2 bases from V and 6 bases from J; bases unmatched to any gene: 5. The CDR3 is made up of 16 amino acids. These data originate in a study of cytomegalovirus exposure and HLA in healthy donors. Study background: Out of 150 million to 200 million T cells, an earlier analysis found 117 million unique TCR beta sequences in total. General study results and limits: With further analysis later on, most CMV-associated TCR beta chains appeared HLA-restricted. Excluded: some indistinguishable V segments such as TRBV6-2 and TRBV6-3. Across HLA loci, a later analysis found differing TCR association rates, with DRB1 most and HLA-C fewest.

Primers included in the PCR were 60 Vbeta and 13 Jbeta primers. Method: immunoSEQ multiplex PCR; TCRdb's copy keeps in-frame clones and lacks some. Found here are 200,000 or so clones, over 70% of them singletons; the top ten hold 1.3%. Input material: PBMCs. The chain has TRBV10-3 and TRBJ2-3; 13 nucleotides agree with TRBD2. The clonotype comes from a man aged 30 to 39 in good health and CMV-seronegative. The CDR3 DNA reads TGTGCCATCAGTGAGACTAGCGGGGGGGGCTTTGATACGCAGTATTTT. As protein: CAISETSGGGFDTQYF.